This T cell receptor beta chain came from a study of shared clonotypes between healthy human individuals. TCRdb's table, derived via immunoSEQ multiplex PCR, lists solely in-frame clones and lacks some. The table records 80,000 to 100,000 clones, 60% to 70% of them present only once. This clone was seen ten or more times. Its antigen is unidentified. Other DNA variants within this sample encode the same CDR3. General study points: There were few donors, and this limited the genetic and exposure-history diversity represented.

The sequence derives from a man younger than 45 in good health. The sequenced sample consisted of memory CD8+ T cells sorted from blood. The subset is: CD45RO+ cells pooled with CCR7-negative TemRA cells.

The CDR3 DNA is TGTGCCAGCAGTCCTGACACTTCGCGCACAGATACGCAGTATTTT. Amino acid sequence: CASSPDTSRTDTQYF. The V gene is TRBV28, the J gene TRBJ2-3; D gene unclear. This CDR3 has 15 residues. The germline V and J ends were trimmed by 5 bases and 1 base, with 13 bases remaining between them. The germline V gene encodes CDR1 MDHEN and CDR2 SYDVKM.